This entry concerns a single TCR beta chain. What it binds is unknown. TCRdb's table, derived via immunoSEQ multiplex PCR, lists solely in-frame clones and lacks some. This sample has approximately 28,000 clones; roughly 80% occur once, and the top ten carry around 2.4%. V lost 6 bases and J lost 0; bases outside the gene matches: 3. The CDR3 is made up of 14 amino acids. Germline assignment: CDR1 MNHEY and CDR2 SVGAGI. This specimen belongs to a study of PD-1 blockade in classical Hodgkin lymphoma. Study-level points and caveats: Newly diagnosed patients and complete responders had comparable diversity at baseline. As was reported, newly diagnosed patients showed lower baseline TCR diversity than healthy donors did.

Patients all relapsed after autologous stem cell transplantation, and there was variation in brentuximab vedotin exposure. Investigators isolated CD4+ T cells from thawed PBMCs through magnetic negative selection. The sequence came from a human donor with classical Hodgkin lymphoma. Material: CD4+ T cells from blood, obtained at baseline. The chain uses TRBV6-5 and TRBJ1-1; 8 nucleotides match TRBD1. DNA of the CDR3: TGTGCCAGCAGAGGACAGGGCATGAACACTGAAGCTTTCTTT. This sequence encodes CASRGQGMNTEAFF.